This passage covers 30 T cell receptor beta chains from one sample sequenced in a study of control samples from healthy donors and cancer patients. Some clones are missing from TCRdb's copy, which holds only in-frame ones; the method was immunoSEQ multiplex PCR. Among 150,000 or so clones listed, roughly 92% were seen once. The sequenced sample was blood. Receptors originate from a middle-aged man in good health.

The chain links TRBV5-1 to TRBJ2-3; 7 bases align to TRBD2. After removal of 4 bases from V and 0 bases from J, the junction contained 2 bases not matched to a gene. The CDR3 covers 14 residues. Germline CDR1 SGHRS, CDR2 YFSETQ. The CDR3 DNA is TGCGCCAGCAGCGCTAGCGGAAGCACAGATACGCAGTATTTT. The encoded protein is CASSASGSTDTQYF.

The rearrangement uses TRBV27 and TRBJ2-5; possibly TRBD1 or TRBD2 for D (5 bases each). CDR3 size: 13 residues. Germline assignment: CDR1 MNHEY and CDR2 SMNVEV (reference sequence). V shed 2 bases and J shed 7 bases, with 11 bases lying between them. CDR3 sequence: CASSLRGRGTQYF. CDR3 nucleotide sequence: TGTGCCAGCAGTTTACGGGGCCGGGGGACCCAGTACTTC.

This CDR3 reads CASSQGRGETQYF. In DNA, the CDR3 is TGTGCCAGCAGCCAAGGGAGAGGGGAGACCCAGTACTTC. This chain joins TRBV4-2 and TRBJ2-5, with a possible D match to TRBD2 (5 bases). CDR1 and CDR2 (germline): LGHNA, YNFKEQ. CDR3 length: 13 amino acids. V lost 1 base and J lost 5, with 8 bases in between.

The chain recombines TRBV5-6 with TRBJ1-2; D unclear. The germline V gene encodes CDR1 SGHDT and CDR2 YYEEEE. The CDR3 contains 11 residues. The V end lost 2 bases, the J end lost 12 bases, and 11 bases lay between the germline ends. The CDR3 sequence is CASSLLTENTF. The CDR3 nucleotides read TGTGCCAGCAGCTTACTTACAGAAAACACCTTC.

The rearrangement uses TRBV10-1 and TRBJ2-3; the match to TRBD1 covers 9 bases. The J segment lost 3 bases and the V segment lost 5 bases, leaving 6 bases of the junction unmatched. This CDR3 is 15 amino acids long. Germline assignment: CDR1 WNHNN and CDR2 SYGVQD (reference sequence). CDR3 nucleotide sequence: TGCGCCAGCAGTCCGGGACAGGGAGGTACAGATACGCAGTATTTT. It translates to CASSPGQGGTDTQYF.

V usage is TRBV5-4 and J usage is TRBJ1-2; D unresolved. V was cut by 6 bases and J by 3 bases, with 9 bases left in between. The CDR3 is made up of 12 amino acids. The germline V gene has CDR1 SGHNT and CDR2 YYREEE (reference sequence). The CDR3 reads CASISNYYGYTF. The CDR3 DNA sequence: TGTGCCAGCATTTCGAACTACTATGGCTACACCTTC.

The chain carries TRBV2 and TRBJ1-6; 7 bases line up with TRBD1. CDR1 and CDR2 (germline): SNHLY, FYNNEI. The V segment lost 6 bases and the J segment 5 bases; nucleotides outside the gene matches: 4. The CDR3 is 14 amino acids. DNA of the CDR3: TGTGCCAGCAGACGGGGACAGAATAATTCACCCCTCCACTTT. Protein sequence: CASRRGQNNSPLHF. Combining the CDR3 with reference TRBV2 and TRBJ1-6 gives the whole variable domain EPEVTQTPSHQVTQMGQEVILRCVPISNHLYFYWYRQILGQKVEFLVSFYNNEISEKSEIFDDQFSVERPDGSNFTLKIRSTKLEDSAMYFCASRRGQNNSPLHFGNGTRLTVT.

This chain connects TRBV5-1 to TRBJ2-1, with 7 bases that match TRBD1. The germline V gene encodes CDR1 SGHRS and CDR2 YFSETQ. With V trimmed by 3 bases and J by 4 bases, 1 base remained unmatched. CDR3 size: 13 residues. This CDR3 is CASSSGQYNEQFF. The CDR3, as DNA: TGCGCCAGCAGCTCGGGACAGTACAATGAGCAGTTCTTC.

The chain recombines TRBV7-9 with TRBJ1-2, with TRBD1 identical over 7 bases. Looked up from germline, CDR1 is SEHNR and CDR2 is FQNEAQ (reference sequence). CDR3 length equals 17 residues. The V segment lost 3 bases and the J segment 8 bases; nucleotides outside the gene matches: 18. CDR3 in DNA: TGTGCCAGCAGCTTGGGGGAGGGGGCGAAGATGGTAGGAGGCTACACCTTC. Protein sequence: CASSLGEGAKMVGGYTF. Based on the CDR3 plus reference TRBV7-9 and TRBJ1-2, the full variable domain is DTGVSQNPRHKITKRGQNVTFRCDPISEHNRLYWYRQTLGQGPEFLTYFQNEAQLEKSRLLSDRFSAERPKGSFSTLEIQRTEQGDSAMYLCASSLGEGAKMVGGYTFGSGTRLTVV.

The CDR3, as DNA: TGTGCCAGCAGCCCCACCGGATACACCGGGGAGCTGTTTTTT. This translates into CASSPTGYTGELFF. The V and J genes are TRBV27 and TRBJ2-2, with D unresolved. The V end was cut by 6 bases, the J end by 3 bases, with 11 bases between. Germline CDR1 reads MNHEY; CDR2 reads SMNVEV (reference sequence). The CDR3 loop spans 14 amino acids.

The chain couples TRBV6-5 to TRBJ1-1; D is possibly TRBD1 (6 bases). The CDR3 is made up of 14 amino acids. V was pared by 5 bases and J by 4 bases, with 14 bases between. Germline V lookup: CDR1 MNHEY, CDR2 SVGAGI. CDR3 loop: CASSKGGGLTEAFF. DNA of the CDR3: TGTGCCAGCAGTAAGGGGGGGGGCCTCACTGAAGCTTTCTTT.

In nucleotides, the CDR3 is TGTGCCAGCAGCCCCACGCTCGGGGAGCTGTTTTTT. Encoded protein: CASSPTLGELFF. The chain couples TRBV7-9 to TRBJ2-2; no reliable D call. V was cut by 5 bases and J by 7 bases, with 8 bases left in between. Germline lookup yields CDR1 SEHNR and CDR2 FQNEAQ (reference sequence). The length of the CDR3 is 12 residues.

J is TRBJ1-3 and V is TRBV27, with D unresolved. Germline CDR1 is MNHEY and CDR2 is SMNVEV (reference sequence). V dropped 5 bases and J dropped 5 bases, with 13 bases sitting between them. The CDR3 is made up of 14 amino acids. CDR3 DNA sequence: TGTGCCAGCAGTACGGGTGCGACGCGAAACACCATATATTTT. Translation: CASSTGATRNTIYF.

CDR3 nucleotides: TGCGCCAGCAGCCATGATGCAGGGGTTTCCTCCTACGAGCAGTACTTC. Protein: CASSHDAGVSSYEQYF. The V gene is TRBV4-3, the J gene TRBJ2-7; D might be TRBD1 (6 bases). The CDR3 runs to 16 residues. Germline V CDR1 and CDR2: LGHNA, YSLEER. Trimming removed 3 bases from V and 0 bases from J, with 15 bases in between.

The J gene is TRBJ1-5, the V gene TRBV7-9; D may be TRBD1 (5 bases). V was trimmed by 6 bases and J by 5 bases, leaving 29 bases between them. This CDR3 is 19 amino acids long. Germline V lookup: CDR1 SEHNR, CDR2 FQNEAQ (reference sequence). CDR3 sequence reads: CASSSSSGTNRALHQPQHF. CDR3 in DNA: TGTGCCAGCAGTTCCTCTTCCGGGACGAATAGGGCCCTCCATCAGCCCCAGCATTTT.

The rearrangement links TRBV9 to TRBJ1-6; TRBD1 matches at 7 bases. CDR1 SGDLS and CDR2 YYNGEE come from the germline V gene. CDR3 size: 16 residues. V was clipped by 4 bases and J by 7 bases; unmatched bases: 11. The CDR3 protein is CASSPQTGIINSPLHF. The DNA for the CDR3 is TGTGCCAGCAGCCCTCAGACAGGGATTATAAATTCACCCCTCCACTTT.

The chain combines TRBV2 with TRBJ2-5; TRBD1 matches 8 bases. Germline loops: CDR1 SNHLY, CDR2 FYNNEI. With 4 bases clipped from V and 4 bases from J, the junction kept 8 bases outside the gene matches. The CDR3 covers 15 residues. CDR3 residues: CASSVSTGVVETQYF. The CDR3 DNA sequence: TGTGCCAGCAGTGTATCGACAGGGGTAGTAGAGACCCAGTACTTC.

This rearrangement joins TRBV11-3 to TRBJ1-3; weak D call: TRBD1 (6 bases). V was trimmed by 5 bases and J by 1 base, leaving 6 bases between them. The CDR3 covers 13 residues. Germline CDR1 SGHNT, CDR2 YENEEA. The CDR3 coding sequence is TGTGCCAGCAGCACAGGGTCTGGAAACACCATATATTTT. Translated, it gives CASSTGSGNTIYF.

The chain carries TRBV5-1 and TRBJ2-7, with 14 bases aligning to TRBD2. This CDR3 has 19 amino acids. Per germline, CDR1 SGHRS and CDR2 YFSETQ. V dropped 0 bases and J dropped 3; count of bases not matched to a gene: 11. The CDR3 reads CASSLGGPTSGRVHYEQYF. The CDR3 coding sequence is TGCGCCAGCAGCTTGGGGGGCCCGACTAGCGGGAGGGTCCACTACGAGCAGTACTTC.

This chain links TRBV6-5 with TRBJ2-1; D not resolved. V lost 2 bases and J 4 bases, leaving 9 bases between the germline ends. This CDR3 has 14 residues. The germline V gene has CDR1 MNHEY and CDR2 SVGAGI. For the CDR3, the DNA is TGTGCCAGCAGTTACAGTCCCAGTTACAATGAGCAGTTCTTC. As protein: CASSYSPSYNEQFF.

J is TRBJ1-2 and V is TRBV10-3, with D uncertain. The V gene's germline CDR1 is ENHRY and CDR2 SYGVKD. This CDR3 contains 14 residues. Trimming cost V 7 bases and J 3 bases, with 15 bases left between them. CDR3 in amino acids: CAINPEGDYYGYTF. In DNA form, the CDR3 reads TGTGCCATCAATCCTGAGGGAGATTACTATGGCTACACCTTC.

V is TRBV28 and J is TRBJ1-1, with 8 nucleotides matching TRBD1. CDR3 length equals 14 residues. After removal of 5 bases from V and 0 bases from J, the junction contained 2 bases not matched to a gene. CDR1 is MDHEN and CDR2 is SYDVKM in the germline V gene. The CDR3 here is CASSPTGVNTEAFF. DNA for the CDR3: TGTGCCAGCAGTCCGACAGGGGTGAACACTGAAGCTTTCTTT.

The rearrangement links TRBV5-4 to TRBJ1-4, with TRBD1 identical over 9 bases. The CDR3 runs to 15 residues. Germline V gives CDR1 SGHNT, CDR2 YYREEE (reference sequence). V lost 2 bases to trimming and J lost 4 bases; unmatched junction nucleotides: 3. CDR3 protein: CASSFRGQGNEKLFF. CDR3 in DNA: TGTGCCAGCAGCTTTAGGGGACAGGGTAATGAAAAACTGTTTTTT. The full variable domain, with the rest looked up from reference TRBV5-4 and TRBJ1-4, is ETGVTQSPTHLIKTRGQQVTLRCSSQSGHNTVSWYQQALGQGPQFIFQYYREEENGRGNFPPRFSGLQFPNYSSELNVNALELDDSALYLCASSFRGQGNEKLFFGSGTQLSVL.

The V gene is TRBV18, the J gene TRBJ1-5; possible D gene TRBD1, 6 bases. Per the germline V gene, CDR1 is KGHSH and CDR2 is LQKENI. The CDR3 is made up of 17 amino acids. V dropped 1 base and J dropped 0 bases, with 13 bases sitting between them. CDR3 sequence reads: CASSPRILQGSNQPQHF. The CDR3 bases are TGTGCCAGCTCACCACGGATCTTACAGGGTAGCAATCAGCCCCAGCATTTT.

This chain uses TRBV6-2 or TRBV6-3 with TRBJ1-2; D ambiguous. The CDR3 sequence is 13 residues long. CDR1 is MNHEY and CDR2 is SVGEGT in the germline V gene. Trimming removed 0 bases at V and 6 bases at J, with 8 bases between. The CDR3 here is CASSYSGYDGYTF. The CDR3 region has the DNA TGTGCCAGCAGTTACTCGGGGTACGATGGCTACACCTTC.

The V call is TRBV3-1 (or the pseudogene TRBV3-2), the J call TRBJ1-2, with D possibly matching TRBD1 (5 bases). CDR3 size: 16 residues. V was trimmed by 4 bases and J by 10 bases, leaving 25 bases between them. CDR1 is LGHDT and CDR2 is YNNKEL in the germline V gene (reference sequence). For the CDR3, the DNA is TGTGCCAGCAGCCGTTTCGAGGCGCGGGACGGGGCTGACTACACCTTC. It encodes CASSRFEARDGADYTF.

The rearrangement links TRBV18 to TRBJ1-3; maybe TRBD1 (5 bases). This CDR3 comprises 14 residues. V was cut by 2 bases and J by 6 bases, with 11 bases left in between. Germline-derived CDR1 and CDR2 are KGHSH and LQKENI. CDR3 nucleotide sequence: TGTGCCAGCTCACCATTTTCAGGGACAAACACCATATATTTT. Its protein is CASSPFSGTNTIYF.

The J gene is TRBJ2-3, the V gene TRBV10-3; 7 nucleotides line up with TRBD1. This CDR3 region has 14 residues. Unmatched junction bases numbered 7, after V lost 5 bases and J lost 5 bases. Looked up from germline, CDR1 is ENHRY and CDR2 is SYGVKD. The CDR3: CAISRTGDLDTQYF. The CDR3 DNA is TGTGCCATCAGTCGCACAGGGGATTTAGATACGCAGTATTTT.

V gene TRBV7-8 combines with J gene TRBJ2-7, with D maybe TRBD1 (5 bases). This CDR3 region has 13 residues. Trimming shortened V by 5 bases and J by 7 bases, and 15 bases separated the two germline ends. Germline lookup yields CDR1 SGHVS and CDR2 FQNEAQ. The chain's CDR3 is CASSPRQLGEQYF. For the CDR3, the DNA is TGTGCCAGCAGCCCTCGACAGTTAGGGGAGCAGTACTTC.

In nucleotides, the CDR3 is TGTGCCAGCAGTGACGACCCGGGCCCCCGGAATAACTATGGCTACACCTTC. This gives the protein CASSDDPGPRNNYGYTF. The J gene is TRBJ1-2, the V gene TRBV6-1; D is unresolved. The V end lost 3 bases, the J end lost 1 base, and 18 bases lay between the germline ends. The germline V gene has CDR1 MNHNS and CDR2 SASEGT. This CDR3 is built from 17 residues.